Following are 24 T cell receptor beta chains from one sample sequenced in a study of Ad26.COV2.S vaccination and SARS-CoV-2 variants. Here immunoSEQ multiplex PCR was the method, and the copy in TCRdb shows in-frame clones only, minus some. The sample gives about 400,000 clones, approximately 90% of which show up once; 1.9% is in the top ten. Noted treatment: some 19 received Ad26.COV2.S at low or high dose, single or two shots; five or six received placebo; per-sample allocation not given. Sampling happened 63 days after the first vaccine or placebo injection. Here the sequenced sample was peripheral blood, taken in a trial of Ad26.COV2.S vaccine versus placebo. The receptors shown here come from a person between 18 and 60 years old who received the Ad26.COV2.S COVID-19 vaccine or a placebo.

The CDR3 sequence: CASALRPTDTQYF. The CDR3 DNA sequence: TGTGCCAGCGCCCTCAGGCCCACAGATACGCAGTATTTT. The genes are TRBV7-3 and TRBJ2-3; D ambiguous. Germline values: CDR1 SGHTA, CDR2 FQGTGA. This CDR3 comprises 13 residues. The V end was cut by 8 bases, the J end by 2 bases, with 11 bases between. The complete variable domain, with remaining parts taken from reference TRBV7-3 and TRBJ2-3, reads GAGVSQTPSNKVTEKGKYVELRCDPISGHTALYWYRQSLGQGPEFLIYFQGTGAADDSGLPNDRFFAVRPEGSVSTLKIQRTERGDSAVYLCASALRPTDTQYFGPGTRLTVL.

This chain joins TRBV20-1 and TRBJ2-5; no firm D call. V lost 7 bases and J 5 bases, leaving 11 bases between the germline ends. This CDR3 comprises 11 residues. In germline, CDR1 is DFQATT, CDR2 SNEGSKA (reference sequence). The CDR3 DNA reads TGCAGTGTAAACAGTGCGGAGACCCAGTACTTC. Translation: CSVNSAETQYF.

The chain is built from TRBV6-6 and TRBJ2-1, with D unclear. The V end lost 0 bases, the J end lost 8 bases, and 5 bases lay between the germline ends. CDR1 MNHNY and CDR2 SVGAGI come from the germline V gene (reference sequence). The CDR3 is 12 residues long. CDR3 sequence: CASSYSTHEQFF. In DNA form, the CDR3 reads TGTGCCAGCAGTTACTCGACCCATGAGCAGTTCTTC.

The genes are TRBV18 and TRBJ1-2; the D gene is possibly TRBD1 (5 bases). Germline V CDR1 and CDR2: KGHSH, LQKENI. The CDR3 totals 14 residues. V was pared by 3 bases and J by 6 bases, with 14 bases between. The CDR3 loop reads CASSPMTEPHGYTF. The CDR3 DNA sequence: TGTGCCAGCTCACCGATGACAGAGCCTCATGGCTACACCTTC. Full variable domain (outside the CDR3, taken from reference TRBV18 and TRBJ1-2): NAGVMQNPRHLVRRRGQEARLRCSPMKGHSHVYWYRQLPEEGLKFMVYLQKENIIDESGMPKERFSAEFPKEGPSILRIQQVVRGDSAAYFCASSPMTEPHGYTFGSGTRLTVV.

This clone was seen a handful of times. The gene calls are TRBV19 and TRBJ2-2, with a possible D match to TRBD2 (6 bases). Looked up from germline, CDR1 is LNHDA and CDR2 is SQIVND (reference sequence). Trimming shortened V by 5 bases and J by 6 bases, and 19 bases separated the two germline ends. This CDR3 is built from 16 residues. The DNA for the CDR3 is TGTGCCAGTAGTCCCCGTTCGGGGGTCTCTGCCGGGGAGCTGTTTTTT. Translating it yields CASSPRSGVSAGELFF.

This chain joins TRBV14 and TRBJ2-4, with D perhaps given as TRBD1 or TRBD2 (5 bases each). Trimming stripped 3 bases from V and 11 bases from J, with 8 bases between. The length of the CDR3 is 11 residues. Germline V gene lookup returns CDR1 SGHDN and CDR2 FVKESK. CDR3 in amino acids: CASSQGVLQYF. The CDR3 nucleotides read TGTGCCAGCAGCCAGGGGGTCCTTCAGTACTTC.

Points on this clone: Germline is not matched at one junction end, which may reflect a read error. The rearrangement uses TRBV12-5 and TRBJ2-7; 14 bases are a match to TRBD2. The CDR3 runs to 14 residues. Germline-derived CDR1 and CDR2 are LGHNT and FRNRAP. The CDR3 loop reads CASGTTGTSGSRDF. CDR3 nucleotide sequence: TGTGCTAGTGGTACCACCGGGACTAGCGGGAGCCGAGACTTC.

This clone was seen a few times. The CDR3 DNA follows: TGTGCCAGCAGTTTCGACGGGAACTATGGCTACACCTTC. Translating it yields CASSFDGNYGYTF. The chain links TRBV27 to TRBJ1-2; D is undetermined. The V gene's germline CDR1 is MNHEY and CDR2 SMNVEV (reference sequence). The CDR3 runs to 13 residues. V gave up 3 bases and J gave up 2 bases, with 7 bases separating them.

About this clone itself: The sample holds other DNA sequences that translate to the same CDR3. This chain uses TRBV28 with TRBJ2-7; D call uncertain. The CDR3 loop spans 13 amino acids. Looked up from germline, CDR1 is MDHEN and CDR2 is SYDVKM. V gave up 2 bases and J gave up 0 bases, with 5 bases separating them. CDR3 region: CASSLGISYEQYF. The CDR3 DNA follows: TGTGCCAGCAGTTTAGGCATCTCCTACGAGCAGTACTTC.

The rearrangement joins TRBV30 to TRBJ1-3; D is undetermined. Germline V gene data show CDR1 as GTSNPN and CDR2 as SVGIG (reference sequence). V was trimmed by 2 bases and J by 0 bases, leaving 5 bases between them. This CDR3 region has 13 residues. CDR3 bases: TGTGCCTGGAGTAAGAGCTCTGGAAACACCATATATTTT. Its protein product is CAWSKSSGNTIYF.

The chain joins TRBV21-1 to TRBJ2-1; the table assigns TRBD2, which was not confirmed against the DNA. TRBV21-1 is reported as a pseudogene. This CDR3 region has 16 residues. In DNA, the CDR3 is TGTGCCAGCAGCACTCACGAGGCTAGCGGCTACAATGAGCAGTTCTTC. Translation gives CASSTHEASGYNEQFF.

The J gene is TRBJ1-1, the V gene TRBV28; D gene uncertain. V lost 3 bases and J lost 8, with 7 bases in between. This CDR3 region has 11 residues. The V gene's germline CDR1 is MDHEN and CDR2 SYDVKM. CDR3 protein: CASSFGGEAFF. The CDR3 DNA reads as TGTGCCAGCAGTTTCGGCGGGGAAGCTTTCTTT.

The CDR3 protein is CASSLIGGSSYNEQFF. Here the CDR3 DNA reads TGCGCCAGCAGCTTGATAGGCGGGAGCTCCTACAATGAGCAGTTCTTC. The genes are TRBV5-1 and TRBJ2-1; 7 nucleotides match TRBD2. CDR3 length: 16 amino acids. Germline CDR1 reads SGHRS; CDR2 reads YFSETQ. J gave up 0 bases and V 1 base, and 4 bases lay outside the gene matches.

There are a few counts of this clone. The chain combines TRBV18 with TRBJ2-3, with 10 bases aligning to TRBD1. Germline V CDR1 and CDR2: KGHSH, LQKENI. The CDR3 is 16 amino acids. The junction had 4 bases not matched to a gene; V was cut back by 0 bases and J by 4 bases. This CDR3 is CASSPPTGGIADTQYF. As DNA, the CDR3 is TGTGCCAGCTCACCACCGACAGGGGGCATCGCAGATACGCAGTATTTT.

This chain joins TRBV11-3 and TRBJ1-1; tentative D call: TRBD1 (5 bases). The germline V and J ends were trimmed by 5 bases and 7 bases, with 11 bases remaining between them. Germline loops: CDR1 SGHNT, CDR2 YENEEA. This CDR3 has 12 residues. The CDR3 protein is CASSRGSNEAFF. The CDR3 DNA reads as TGTGCCAGCAGCCGGGGGAGTAATGAAGCTTTCTTT.

The chain recombines TRBV24-1 with TRBJ2-7; perhaps TRBD2 as D (6 bases). Between the trimmed V and J ends, which lost 3 bases and 0 bases, there was a span of 11 bases. This CDR3 has 15 residues. The germline CDR1 and CDR2 sequences are KGHDR and SFDVKD. The CDR3 reads CATSDGWGLSYEQYF. The CDR3, as DNA: TGTGCCACCAGTGATGGATGGGGACTCTCCTACGAGCAGTACTTC.

The chain couples TRBV27 to TRBJ1-1; 7 positions agree with TRBD1. J gave up 0 bases and V 7 bases, and 8 bases lay outside the gene matches. Germline lookup yields CDR1 MNHEY and CDR2 SMNVEV (reference sequence). The CDR3 length is 15 residues. The CDR3 DNA reads as TGTGCCAGCAAACCCGGGACAGTTATGAACACTGAAGCTTTCTTT. Residues: CASKPGTVMNTEAFF.

This sequence joins TRBV18 and TRBJ2-7, with unresolved D. CDR3 size: 15 residues. CDR1 and CDR2 from the germline V gene are KGHSH and LQKENI. V lost 1 base to trimming and J lost 3 bases, with 13 bases between them. The CDR3 loop is CASSPRGSYRYEQYF. CDR3 DNA sequence: TGTGCCAGCTCACCACGCGGCAGCTACCGCTACGAGCAGTACTTC.

V is TRBV7-9 and J is TRBJ1-2; TRBD1 is a possible D gene (5 bases). The CDR3 is 13 amino acids. Trimming cost V 1 base and J 7 bases, with 10 bases left between them. Germline CDR1 SEHNR, CDR2 FQNEAQ (reference sequence). CDR3 coding DNA: TGTGCCAGCAGCTTAGGGCAGGGACGTGGCTACACCTTC. Residues: CASSLGQGRGYTF.

The chain recombines TRBV9 with TRBJ2-3; TRBD2 agrees at 9 bases. Germline V gives CDR1 SGDLS, CDR2 YYNGEE. The junction had 6 bases not matched to a gene; V was cut back by 2 bases and J by 5 bases. The CDR3 extends over 15 amino acids. The DNA for the CDR3 is TGTGCCAGCAGCGTCGCTAGCGGGAATAGAGATACGCAGTATTTT. The encoded protein is CASSVASGNRDTQYF. Together with reference TRBV9 and TRBJ2-3, the CDR3 gives the full variable domain: DSGVTQTPKHLITATGQRVTLRCSPRSGDLSVYWYQQSLDQGLQFLIQYYNGEERAKGNILERFSAQQFPDLHSELNLSSLELGDSALYFCASSVASGNRDTQYFGPGTRLTVL.

J is TRBJ1-6 and V is TRBV7-6; D perhaps matches TRBD1 (5 bases). V was clipped by 5 bases and J by 7 bases, with 15 bases between them. Per the germline V gene, CDR1 is SGHVS and CDR2 is FNYEAQ. This CDR3 is built from 15 residues. The CDR3: CASSLTGTRNSPLHF. The CDR3 coding sequence is TGTGCCAGCAGCCTAACCGGGACGAGGAATTCACCCCTCCACTTT. The full variable domain, rest sourced from reference TRBV7-6 and TRBJ1-6, is GAGVSQSPRYKVTKRGQDVALRCDPISGHVSLYWYRQALGQGPEFLTYFNYEAQQDKSGLPNDRFSAERPEGSISTLTIQRTEQRDSAMYRCASSLTGTRNSPLHFGNGTRLTVT.

The genes are TRBV5-1 and TRBJ2-1; 8 bases align to TRBD2. The CDR3 totals 16 residues. V shed 3 bases, J shed 9 bases, and the junction held 14 bases outside the gene matches. Per the germline V gene, CDR1 is SGHRS and CDR2 is YFSETQ. This CDR3 reads CASSWGTGTSSSEQFF. CDR3 in DNA: TGCGCCAGCAGCTGGGGAACCGGGACTAGTTCTAGTGAGCAGTTCTTC.

In this sample, this clone turned up once. CDR3 sequence: CASSLASGREEQFF. In DNA, the CDR3 is TGTGCCAGCTCACTAGCTAGCGGGAGGGAGGAGCAGTTCTTC. The chain uses TRBV18 and TRBJ2-1, with 12 bases that match TRBD2. The CDR3 length is 14 residues. Trimming removed 4 bases from V and 10 bases from J; junction bases left unmatched: 5. From germline, CDR1 is KGHSH and CDR2 LQKENI.

The chain couples TRBV6-6 to TRBJ2-1; 8 nucleotides agree with TRBD1. J gave up 4 bases and V 6 bases, and 8 bases lay outside the gene matches. The CDR3 loop spans 15 amino acids. In germline, CDR1 is MNHNY, CDR2 SVGAGI (reference sequence). CDR3: CASRSRDRKYNEQFF. The CDR3 bases are TGTGCCAGCAGGTCCCGGGACAGGAAGTACAATGAGCAGTTCTTC.